This T cell receptor beta chain was recovered during a study of beta chain features in type 1 diabetes. Notes on the study in general: Sampled from patients, naive, central memory and Treg TCRB repertoires appeared more similar than those sampled from healthy donors. Patients with Type 1 diabetes showed moderately but significantly shorter TCRB CDR3s in all four CD4+ subsets. Individuals with type 1 diabetes displayed fewer insertions and more deletions at VDJ junctions.

The V end was cut by 11 bases, the J end by 3 bases, with 12 bases between. Germline V lookup: CDR1 MNHEY, CDR2 SVGAGI. The CDR3 length is 12 residues. The investigators reverse transcribed all of the isolated RNA, so they sequenced expressed TCRB transcripts. This table comes from immunoSEQ multiplex PCR, and its TCRdb copy is limited to in-frame clones, with some not included. This table has about 140,000 clones, roughly 10% appearing once. This clone was detected only a few times. The antigen remains undetermined. The clonotype comes from a woman aged 35 to 49 in good health. The chain couples TRBV6-5 to TRBJ2-3; D uncertain. The specimen was central memory CD4+ T cells from blood. CDR3 protein: CALSDGTDTQYF. CDR3 DNA sequence: TGTGCCCTGAGCGACGGTACAGATACGCAGTATTTT.